This T cell receptor beta chain was captured in a study of blood T cells in healthy people across ages. The CDR3 loop spans 15 amino acids. Germline V CDR1 and CDR2: SGHRS, YFSETQ. A remark on this clonotype: Its ends do not fully match the called genes, so a read error is possible.

The use of a sample-barcoded 5' primer and a J-beta primer mix characterized a second PCR of 7 to 11 cycles. TCRdb analysed the 5' RACE reads with MiXCR anew, one entry per CDR3 protein. Of roughly 650,000 distinct CDR3 sequences listed, about 32% are singletons. The sequencing input was blood. V gene TRBV5-1 combines with J gene TRBJ2-7, with D perhaps TRBD2 (5 bases). The clonotype was recovered from a woman aged 80 or over in good health. Here the CDR3 reads CDSSLEPGSSYEQYF. The DNA of the CDR3 is TGCGACAGCAGCTTGGAGCCGGGGAGCTCCTACGAGCAGTACTTC.